This T cell receptor (beta chain) comes out of a study of T cell repertoires in cytomegalovirus infection. On the study more broadly: Public TCR beta signatures indicated both CMV infection and matching HLA type.

This clonotype showed up just a few times. Its matching antigen is unknown. Findings and limits, study-wide: Cumulated frequencies of public TCR beta families served to identify carriers of CMV plus the relevant HLA.

The CDR3 covers 16 residues. Per the germline V gene, CDR1 is SGHVS and CDR2 is FQNEAQ. Trimming cost V 8 bases and J 0 bases; bases outside gene matches: 6. Each CDR3 protein gets one entry after TCRdb re-called the reads with MiXCR. Among hundreds of thousands of distinct CDR3 sequences listed, about a third were seen once. The source was cultured CD8+ T cells from PBMCs, collected from culture after CMV antigen stimulation. The clonotype was recovered from a human donor in good health (CMV status not recorded). Some clones in this sample may be carry-over from other donors' samples. The gene calls are TRBV7-8 and TRBJ2-3, with 12 positions matching TRBD2. The CDR3 nucleotides are TGTGCCAGCTCGAGGACTAGCGGGACTAGCACAGATACGCAGTATTTT. It is translated as CASSRTSGTSTDTQYF.